This T cell receptor beta chain is from a study of T cell responses to AZD1222 COVID-19 vaccine. This CDR3 region has 14 residues. From germline, CDR1 is MNHEY and CDR2 SVGAGI. J was trimmed by 2 bases and V by 7 bases; bases with no gene match: 7. Libraries were prepared by immunoSEQ multiplex PCR; TCRdb keeps only in-frame clonotypes and omits some of them. The data show some 120,000 clones, about 88% seen once. Note on this clone: Its cognate antigen is unknown.

The study, taken as a whole, reports: Close to half of spike-specific TCRs reportedly recognize unmutated variant regions. Researchers report vaccine-associated CD4 TCRs spanning spike, with dominance at 160-218 and 743-854.

This specimen was peripheral blood, taken on day 0 of AZD1222 vaccination. The rearrangement joins TRBV6-5 to TRBJ2-7; TRBD1 agrees at 8 bases. The TCR was taken from an adult in good health. CDR3 nucleotides: TGTGCCAGCACCGCCGGGACAGGAACCTACGAGCAGTACTTC. Protein: CASTAGTGTYEQYF.